Listed below are T cell receptor beta chains from one sample, sequenced in a study of human thymus T cells. This table comes from immunoSEQ multiplex PCR, and its TCRdb copy is limited to in-frame clones, with some not included. The table has over 35,000 clones, 94% seen once. Input material: blood. All receptors derive from a boy under two years old with a congenital heart defect but otherwise immunologically healthy. Each CDR3 is given with its conserved first and last residue. D genes are given only for firm matches. Clone size is given for some rows only: seen once, a few or many times, or a class if the clone is expanded.

CDR3 | DNA | J | V | D | size
CASKYGVSTDTQYF | TGTGCCAGCAAATACGGGGTGAGCACAGATACGCAGTATTTT | TRBJ2-3 | TRBV27 | NA | NA
CASSLQGPNEKLFF | TGTGCCAGCAGTTTACAGGGCCCTAATGAAAAACTGTTTTTT | TRBJ1-4 | TRBV28 | NA | NA
CASSVVGTGGGYTF | TGTGCCAGCAGCGTAGTTGGGACAGGAGGAGGCTACACCTTC | TRBJ1-2 | TRBV9 | TRBD1 | few
CASSFFLNGELFF | TGTGCCAGCAGTTTCTTTCTCAACGGGGAGCTGTTTTTT | TRBJ2-2 | TRBV28 | NA | NA
CAIGRSYNEQFF | TGTGCCATCGGACGTTCCTACAATGAGCAGTTCTTC | TRBJ2-1 | TRBV7-2 | NA | once
CASSLDLRGEQYF | TGTGCCAGCAGCTTAGATCTCAGGGGCGAGCAGTACTTC | TRBJ2-7 | TRBV11-3 | NA | NA
CASSQDPGLAANEQFF | TGTGCCAGCAGCCAAGATCCGGGACTAGCGGCCAATGAGCAGTTCTTC | TRBJ2-1 | TRBV4-2 | TRBD2 | NA
CASSLGYHGGRDIQYF | TGTGCCAGCAGCTTAGGCTACCACGGGGGCCGGGACATTCAGTACTTC | TRBJ2-4 | TRBV7-9 | NA | NA
CASRHQGRVDTQYF | TGTGCCAGCAGACACCAGGGGAGGGTAGATACGCAGTATTTT | TRBJ2-3 | TRBV6-1 | NA | NA
CASSSPPGKGVYNEQFF | TGTGCCAGCAGCTCCCCCCCGGGGAAAGGAGTCTACAATGAGCAGTTCTTC | TRBJ2-1 | TRBV7-2 | NA | NA
CASSFAFTDTQYF | TGTGCCAGCAGCTTTGCCTTCACAGATACGCAGTATTTT | TRBJ2-3 | TRBV28 | NA | NA
CASSLLAGVYNEQFF | TGTGCCAGCAGCTTGCTAGCGGGGGTTTACAATGAGCAGTTCTTC | TRBJ2-1 | TRBV7-2 | TRBD2 | NA
CASSLRGHEQYF | TGTGCCAGCAGTTTACGGGGACACGAGCAGTACTTC | TRBJ2-7 | TRBV27 | NA | NA
CASSVGTSGTDTQYF | TGTGCCAGCAGCGTAGGGACTAGCGGCACAGATACGCAGTATTTT | TRBJ2-3 | TRBV9 | TRBD2 | NA
CASSVTGFGTDTQYF | TGTGCCAGCAGCGTAACAGGGTTCGGCACAGATACGCAGTATTTT | TRBJ2-3 | TRBV9 | NA | NA
CASSFITGGVAFF | TGTGCCAGCAGTTTTATAACAGGGGGCGTCGCTTTCTTT | TRBJ1-1 | TRBV27 | TRBD1 | NA
CASSRDRGNTEAFF | TGTGCCAGCAGCCGGGACAGGGGGAACACTGAAGCTTTCTTT | TRBJ1-1 | TRBV7-2 | TRBD1 | NA
CATSNRGRDYGYTF | TGTGCCACCAGCAACAGGGGTAGGGACTATGGCTACACCTTC | TRBJ1-2 | TRBV15 | TRBD1 | once
CASSLAVIYEQYF | TGTGCCAGCAGCTTAGCAGTCATCTACGAGCAGTACTTC | TRBJ2-7 | TRBV5-6 | NA | NA
CASTPFTTDTQYF | TGTGCCAGCACTCCATTCACCACAGATACGCAGTATTTT | TRBJ2-3 | TRBV7-2 | NA | NA
CASSQGTYNSPLHF | TGTGCCAGTAGTCAGGGGACCTATAATTCACCCCTCCACTTT | TRBJ1-6 | TRBV19 | NA | NA
CASSPRPDREAFF | TGTGCCAGCAGCCCTAGACCGGACAGGGAAGCTTTCTTT | TRBJ1-1 | TRBV13 | TRBD1 | few
CASRPGTCYF | TGTGCAAGTCGCCCGGGGACCTGCTACTTC | TRBJ2-4 | TRBV12-2 | NA | once
CASSLGLSTDTQYF | TGCGCCAGCAGCTTGGGGCTTAGCACAGATACGCAGTATTTT | TRBJ2-3 | TRBV5-1 | NA | NA
CASSLFPGSSYEQYF | TGCGCCAGCAGCTTGTTCCCGGGGTCCAGTTACGAGCAGTACTTC | TRBJ2-7 | TRBV5-1 | NA | once
CASSLRQGVGAFF | TGTGCCAGCAGCTTACGACAGGGAGTCGGAGCTTTCTTT | TRBJ1-1 | TRBV5-6 | TRBD1 | once
CASSEGTGPVYEQYF | TGTGCCAGCAGTGAAGGGACAGGCCCCGTCTACGAGCAGTACTTC | TRBJ2-7 | TRBV25-1 | TRBD1 | once
CASSLSGTALPAFF | TGTGCCAGCAGTTTGTCCGGGACCGCGCTCCCAGCTTTCTTT | TRBJ1-1 | TRBV28 | NA | NA
CASSPSLGYTF | TGTGCCAGCAGCCCGTCCTTGGGCTACACCTTC | TRBJ1-2 | TRBV7-2 | NA | NA
CASSQTGGNTIYF | TGTGCCAGCAGTCAAACAGGCGGAAACACCATATATTTT | TRBJ1-3 | TRBV25-1 | NA | NA
CASSRGLAGVAKNIQYF | TGCGCCAGCAGCCGGGGACTAGCGGGGGTAGCCAAAAACATTCAGTACTTC | TRBJ2-4 | TRBV5-1 | TRBD2 | NA
CASSIQRGAHNEQFF | TGTGCCAGTAGTATCCAGCGGGGGGCCCACAATGAGCAGTTCTTC | TRBJ2-1 | TRBV19 | TRBD2 | NA
CASSLEGGAGYGYTF | TGTGCCAGCAGCCTAGAAGGGGGCGCGGGCTATGGCTACACCTTC | TRBJ1-2 | TRBV11-2 | TRBD1 | once
CASSQTGLSGNTIYF | TGCGCCAGCAGTCAGACGGGGCTCTCTGGAAACACCATATATTTT | TRBJ1-3 | TRBV5-1 | NA | NA
CASSGDRAKNIQYF | TGTGCCAGCAGCGGGGACAGGGCCAAAAACATTCAGTACTTC | TRBJ2-4 | TRBV9 | TRBD1 | once
CASSDLDSVKPLHF | TGTGCCAGCAGTGACTTGGACAGCGTTAAGCCCCTCCACTTT | TRBJ1-6 | TRBV25-1 | NA | once
CASGAGGPDTQYF | TGCGCCAGCGGTGCGGGGGGGCCAGATACGCAGTATTTT | TRBJ2-3 | TRBV5-1 | TRBD2 | NA
CALTYTQYF | TGCGCGTTAACTTATACGCAGTATTTT | TRBJ2-3 | TRBV7-2 | NA | NA
CASSRVTGGTYEQYF | TGTGCCAGCAGTCGAGTGACAGGGGGCACATACGAGCAGTACTTC | TRBJ2-7 | TRBV6-5 | TRBD1 | NA
CASSLRLAGNEQFF | TGTGCCAGCAGCCTACGACTAGCGGGCAATGAGCAGTTCTTC | TRBJ2-1 | TRBV11-3 | TRBD2 | NA
CASSRSANTEAFF | TGTGCCAGCAGCCGGTCCGCTAACACTGAAGCTTTCTTT | TRBJ1-1 | TRBV25-1 | NA | NA
CASSLKTLPNYGYTF | TGTGCCAGCAGCCTAAAGACCCTACCTAACTATGGCTACACCTTC | TRBJ1-2 | TRBV6-5 | NA | NA
CASRDGTSDTDTQYF | TGCGCCAGCAGAGACGGGACTTCAGATACAGATACGCAGTATTTT | TRBJ2-3 | TRBV4-3 | NA | once
CASSLPGSPLHF | TGTGCCAGCAGCTTACCGGGTTCACCCCTCCACTTT | TRBJ1-6 | TRBV7-8 | NA | NA
CASKRGQGANEQYF | TGCGCCAGCAAAAGGGGACAGGGGGCCAACGAGCAGTACTTC | TRBJ2-7 | TRBV10-2 | TRBD1 | NA
CAWSVGRLANTEAFF | TGTGCCTGGAGTGTCGGGAGGTTGGCGAACACTGAAGCTTTCTTT | TRBJ1-1 | TRBV30 | NA | NA
CASRGTATNEKLFF | TGTGCCAGCAGGGGGACAGCAACTAATGAAAAACTGTTTTTT | TRBJ1-4 | TRBV6-1 | TRBD1 | NA
CASRRGVAGNTIYF | TGTGCCAGCAGGAGAGGGGTGGCTGGAAACACCATATATTTT | TRBJ1-3 | TRBV27 | NA | NA
CASSVAGGSTDTQYF | TGTGCCAGCAGCGTAGCGGGGGGTTCCACAGATACGCAGTATTTT | TRBJ2-3 | TRBV7-9 | TRBD2 | NA
CASSFSTDTQYF | TGTGCCAGCAGCTTTAGCACAGATACGCAGTATTTT | TRBJ2-3 | TRBV5-4 | NA | NA
CASSLLGGNYGYTF | TGTGCCAGCAGCTTGCTGGGGGGTAACTATGGCTACACCTTC | TRBJ1-2 | TRBV5-6 | NA | NA
CASSYQPGRLYEQYF | TGTGCCAGCTCGTATCAGCCGGGACGCCTCTACGAGCAGTACTTC | TRBJ2-7 | TRBV18 | NA | NA
CASRDTWDRAEAFF | TGTGCCAGCAGAGATACTTGGGACAGGGCTGAAGCTTTCTTT | TRBJ1-1 | TRBV27 | TRBD1 | NA
CAIRPDSTYEQYF | TGTGCCATCAGGCCCGACAGTACCTACGAGCAGTACTTC | TRBJ2-7 | TRBV10-3 | NA | NA
CATKSGQGVNYGYTF | TGCGCCACTAAGTCAGGACAGGGAGTAAACTATGGCTACACCTTC | TRBJ1-2 | TRBV5-1 | TRBD1 | NA
CARSIPTGPCEQYF | TGTGCCAGAAGCATCCCGACAGGGCCCTGCGAGCAGTACTTC | TRBJ2-7 | TRBV5-3 | TRBD1 | NA
CAISEWGDSTDTQYF | TGTGCCATCAGTGAGTGGGGGGATAGCACAGATACGCAGTATTTT | TRBJ2-3 | TRBV10-3 | NA | NA
CASSYSDQGGKDEQYF | TGTGCCAGCAGTTACTCCGACCAGGGAGGCAAGGACGAGCAGTACTTC | TRBJ2-7 | TRBV6-6 | NA | NA
CASTSGYEQYF | TGTGCCAGTACTAGCGGGTACGAGCAGTACTTC | TRBJ2-7 | TRBV19 | TRBD2 | NA